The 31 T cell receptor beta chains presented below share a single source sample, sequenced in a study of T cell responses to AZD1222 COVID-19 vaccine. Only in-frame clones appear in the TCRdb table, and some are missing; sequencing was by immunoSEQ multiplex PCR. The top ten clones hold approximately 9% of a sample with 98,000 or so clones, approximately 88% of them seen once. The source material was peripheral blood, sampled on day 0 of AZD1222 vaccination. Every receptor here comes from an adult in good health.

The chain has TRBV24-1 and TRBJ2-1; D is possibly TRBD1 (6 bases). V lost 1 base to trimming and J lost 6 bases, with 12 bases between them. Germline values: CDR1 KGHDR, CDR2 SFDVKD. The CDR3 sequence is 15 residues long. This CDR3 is CATSDFLQGINEQFF. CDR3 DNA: TGTGCCACCAGTGATTTCTTACAGGGTATCAATGAGCAGTTCTTC.

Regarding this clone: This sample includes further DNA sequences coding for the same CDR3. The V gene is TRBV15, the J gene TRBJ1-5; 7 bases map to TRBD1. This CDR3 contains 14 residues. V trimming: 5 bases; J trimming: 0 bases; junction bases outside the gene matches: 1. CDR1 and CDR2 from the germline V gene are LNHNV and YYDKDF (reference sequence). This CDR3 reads CATSRDSSNQPQHF. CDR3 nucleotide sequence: TGTGCCACCAGCCGGGACAGTAGCAATCAGCCCCAGCATTTT.

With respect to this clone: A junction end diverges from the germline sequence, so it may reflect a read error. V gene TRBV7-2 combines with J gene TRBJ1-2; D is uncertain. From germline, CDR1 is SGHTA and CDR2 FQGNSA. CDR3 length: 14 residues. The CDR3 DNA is TGTGCCAGCAGCCCCTCCTCCGGACCCTATGGCCACACCTTC. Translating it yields CASSPSSGPYGHTF.

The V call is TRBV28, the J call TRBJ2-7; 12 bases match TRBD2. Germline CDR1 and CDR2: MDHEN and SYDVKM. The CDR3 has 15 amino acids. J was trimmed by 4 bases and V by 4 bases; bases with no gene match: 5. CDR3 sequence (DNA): TGTGCCAGCAGTTCCGGGACTAGCGGGTGGTACGAGCAGTACTTC. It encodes CASSSGTSGWYEQYF.

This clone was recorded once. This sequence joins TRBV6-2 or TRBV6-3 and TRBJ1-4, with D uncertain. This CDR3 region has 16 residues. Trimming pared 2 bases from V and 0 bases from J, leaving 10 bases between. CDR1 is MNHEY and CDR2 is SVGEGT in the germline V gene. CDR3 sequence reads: CASSYGRGSTNEKLFF. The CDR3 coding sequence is TGTGCCAGCAGTTACGGTCGGGGATCAACTAATGAAAAACTGTTTTTT.

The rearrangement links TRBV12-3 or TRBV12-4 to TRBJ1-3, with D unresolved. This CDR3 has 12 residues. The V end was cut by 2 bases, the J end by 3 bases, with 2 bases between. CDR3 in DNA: TGTGCCAGCAGTTTAAATGGAAACACCATATATTTT. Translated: CASSLNGNTIYF.

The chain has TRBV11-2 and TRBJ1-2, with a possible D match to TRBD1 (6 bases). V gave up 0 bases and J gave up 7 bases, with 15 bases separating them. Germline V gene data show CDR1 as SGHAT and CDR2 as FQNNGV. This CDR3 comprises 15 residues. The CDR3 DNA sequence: TGTGCCAGCAGCTTAGACCAAAACAGGGATAGTGGCTACACCTTC. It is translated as CASSLDQNRDSGYTF.

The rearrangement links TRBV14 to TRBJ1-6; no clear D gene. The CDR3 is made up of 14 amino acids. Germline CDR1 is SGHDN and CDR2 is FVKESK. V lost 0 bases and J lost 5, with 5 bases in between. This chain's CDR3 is CASSQDNNNSPLHF. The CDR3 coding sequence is TGTGCCAGCAGCCAAGACAATAATAATTCACCCCTCCACTTT.

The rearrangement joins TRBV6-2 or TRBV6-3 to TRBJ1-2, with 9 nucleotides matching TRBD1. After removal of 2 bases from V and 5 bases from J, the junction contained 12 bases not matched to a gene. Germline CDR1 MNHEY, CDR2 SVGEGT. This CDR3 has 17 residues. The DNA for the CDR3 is TGTGCCAGCAGTTACCCGACCGGGACAGGGACCCTTTATGGCTACACCTTC. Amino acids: CASSYPTGTGTLYGYTF.

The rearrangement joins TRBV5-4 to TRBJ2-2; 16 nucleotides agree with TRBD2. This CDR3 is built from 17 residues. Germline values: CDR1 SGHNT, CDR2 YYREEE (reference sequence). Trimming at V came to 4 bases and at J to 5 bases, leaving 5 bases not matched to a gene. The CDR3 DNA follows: TGTGCCAGCAGCGGGACTAGCGGGAGGGAAGGGACCGGGGAGCTGTTTTTT. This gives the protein CASSGTSGREGTGELFF.

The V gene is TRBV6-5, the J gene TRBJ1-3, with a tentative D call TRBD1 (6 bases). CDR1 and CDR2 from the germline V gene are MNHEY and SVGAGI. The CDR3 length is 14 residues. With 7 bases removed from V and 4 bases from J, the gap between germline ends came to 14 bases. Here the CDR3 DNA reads TGTGCCAGCAACATACAGGGCGGAGGAAACACCATATATTTT. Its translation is CASNIQGGGNTIYF.

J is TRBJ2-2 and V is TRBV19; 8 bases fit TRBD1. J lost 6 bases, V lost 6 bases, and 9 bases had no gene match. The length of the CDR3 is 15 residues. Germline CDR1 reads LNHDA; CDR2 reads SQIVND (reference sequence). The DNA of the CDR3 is TGTGCCAGTAGCCTCTTGGACAGGGCCCCCGGGGAGCTGTTTTTT. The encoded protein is CASSLLDRAPGELFF.

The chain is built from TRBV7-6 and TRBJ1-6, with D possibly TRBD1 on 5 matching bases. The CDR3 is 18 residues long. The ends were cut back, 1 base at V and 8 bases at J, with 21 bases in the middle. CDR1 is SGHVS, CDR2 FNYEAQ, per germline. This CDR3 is CASSLGRRYGREYSPLHF. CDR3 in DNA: TGTGCCAGCAGCTTAGGCAGGCGCTACGGCAGGGAATATTCACCCCTCCACTTT.

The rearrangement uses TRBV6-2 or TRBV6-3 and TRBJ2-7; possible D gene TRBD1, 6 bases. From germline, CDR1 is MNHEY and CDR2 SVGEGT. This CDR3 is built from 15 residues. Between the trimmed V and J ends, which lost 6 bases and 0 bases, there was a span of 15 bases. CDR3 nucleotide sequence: TGTGCCAGCAGCCTTGGACAGCTTCACTCCTACGAGCAGTACTTC. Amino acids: CASSLGQLHSYEQYF.

The CDR3 loop is CASSLHIRFNYGYTF. In DNA form, the CDR3 reads TGTGCCAGCAGTTTGCATATCAGGTTTAACTATGGCTACACCTTC. This sequence joins TRBV28 and TRBJ1-2; no firm D call. Trimming removed 3 bases from V and 1 base from J, with 12 bases in between. This CDR3 region has 15 residues. Looked up from germline, CDR1 is MDHEN and CDR2 is SYDVKM.

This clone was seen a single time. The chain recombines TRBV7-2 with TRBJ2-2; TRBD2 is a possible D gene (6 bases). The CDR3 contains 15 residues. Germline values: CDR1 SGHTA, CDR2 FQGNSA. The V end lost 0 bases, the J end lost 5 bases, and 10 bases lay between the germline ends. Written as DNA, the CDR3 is TGTGCCAGCAGCTTAGCGCTGGGGAGGACCGGGGAGCTGTTTTTT. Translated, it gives CASSLALGRTGELFF.

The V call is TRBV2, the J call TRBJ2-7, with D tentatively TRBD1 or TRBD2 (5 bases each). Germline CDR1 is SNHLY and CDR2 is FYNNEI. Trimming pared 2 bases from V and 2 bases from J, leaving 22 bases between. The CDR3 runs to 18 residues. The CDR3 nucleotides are TGTGCCAGCAGTGAATTCCTAGCCCGGGACCTCCAGGCCTACGAGCAGTACTTC. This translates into CASSEFLARDLQAYEQYF. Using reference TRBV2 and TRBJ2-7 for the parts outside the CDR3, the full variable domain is EPEVTQTPSHQVTQMGQEVILRCVPISNHLYFYWYRQILGQKVEFLVSFYNNEISEKSEIFDDQFSVERPDGSNFTLKIRSTKLEDSAMYFCASSEFLARDLQAYEQYFGPGTRLTVT.

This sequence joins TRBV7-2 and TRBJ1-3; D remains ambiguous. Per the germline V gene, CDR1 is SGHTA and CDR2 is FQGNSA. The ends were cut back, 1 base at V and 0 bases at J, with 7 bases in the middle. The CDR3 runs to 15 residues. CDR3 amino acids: CASSLEKHSGNTIYF. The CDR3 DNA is TGTGCCAGCAGCTTAGAAAAGCACTCTGGAAACACCATATATTTT.

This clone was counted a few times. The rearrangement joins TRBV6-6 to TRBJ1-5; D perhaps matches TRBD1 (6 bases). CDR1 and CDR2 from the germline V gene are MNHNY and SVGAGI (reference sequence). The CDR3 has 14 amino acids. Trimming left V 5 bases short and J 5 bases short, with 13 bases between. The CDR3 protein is CASSKIGGHQPQHF. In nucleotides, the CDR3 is TGTGCCAGCAGTAAAATTGGGGGCCATCAGCCCCAGCATTTT.

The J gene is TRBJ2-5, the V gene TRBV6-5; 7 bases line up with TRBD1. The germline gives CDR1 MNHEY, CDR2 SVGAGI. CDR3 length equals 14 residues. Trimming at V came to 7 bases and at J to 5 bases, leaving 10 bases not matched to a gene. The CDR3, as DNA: TGTGCCAGCAACCCCGGACAGGCCCGTGAGACCCAGTACTTC. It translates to CASNPGQARETQYF.

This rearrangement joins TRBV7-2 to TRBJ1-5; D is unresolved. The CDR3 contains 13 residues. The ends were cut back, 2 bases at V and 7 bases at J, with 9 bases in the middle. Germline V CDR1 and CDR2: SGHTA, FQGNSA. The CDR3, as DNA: TGTGCCAGCAGCTTAAACGGCCCCCAGCCCCAGCATTTT. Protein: CASSLNGPQPQHF. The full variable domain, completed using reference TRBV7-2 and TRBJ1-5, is GAGVSQSPSNKVTEKGKDVELRCDPISGHTALYWYRQSLGQGLEFLIYFQGNSAPDKSGLPSDRFSAERTGGSVSTLTIQRTQQEDSAVYLCASSLNGPQPQHFGDGTRLSIL.

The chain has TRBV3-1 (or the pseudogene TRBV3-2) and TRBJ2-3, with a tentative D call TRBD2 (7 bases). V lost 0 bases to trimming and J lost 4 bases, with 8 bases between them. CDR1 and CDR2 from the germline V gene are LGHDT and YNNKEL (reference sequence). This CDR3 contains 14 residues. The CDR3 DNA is TGTGCCAGCAGCCAAGAAGGGGGGGCAGATACGCAGTATTTT. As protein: CASSQEGGADTQYF.

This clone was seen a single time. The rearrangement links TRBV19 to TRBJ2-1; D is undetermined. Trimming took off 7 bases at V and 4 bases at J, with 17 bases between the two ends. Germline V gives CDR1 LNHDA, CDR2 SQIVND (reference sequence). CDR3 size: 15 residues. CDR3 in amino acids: CASTSAYSSYNEQFF. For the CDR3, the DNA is TGTGCCAGTACCAGCGCATACAGTTCTTACAATGAGCAGTTCTTC.

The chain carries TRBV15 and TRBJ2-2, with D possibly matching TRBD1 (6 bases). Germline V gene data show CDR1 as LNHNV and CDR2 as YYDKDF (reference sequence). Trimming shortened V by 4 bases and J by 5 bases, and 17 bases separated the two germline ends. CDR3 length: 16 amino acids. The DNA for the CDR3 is TGTGCCACCAGCAATGCACAGGGTTATGGAACCGGGGAGCTGTTTTTT. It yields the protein CATSNAQGYGTGELFF.

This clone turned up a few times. CDR3 loop: CSVAGTSGSGVGEQYF. The CDR3 region has the DNA TGCAGCGTCGCCGGGACTAGCGGGAGCGGTGTGGGGGAGCAGTACTTC. The genes are TRBV29-1 and TRBJ2-7, with TRBD2 matching over 14 bases. With 6 bases clipped from V and 7 bases from J, the junction kept 14 bases outside the gene matches. This CDR3 region has 16 residues. The germline CDR1 and CDR2 sequences are SQVTM and ANQGSEA.

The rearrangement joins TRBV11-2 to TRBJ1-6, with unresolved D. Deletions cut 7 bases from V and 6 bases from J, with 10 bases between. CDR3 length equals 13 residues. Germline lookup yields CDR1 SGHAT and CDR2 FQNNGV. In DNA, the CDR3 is TGTGCCAGCACATTATATATTAATTCACCCCTCCACTTT. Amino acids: CASTLYINSPLHF.

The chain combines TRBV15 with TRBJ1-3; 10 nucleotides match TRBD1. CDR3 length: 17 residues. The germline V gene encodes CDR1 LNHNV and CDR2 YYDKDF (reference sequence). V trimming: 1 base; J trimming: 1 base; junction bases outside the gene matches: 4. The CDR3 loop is CATSRGRQGASGNTIYF. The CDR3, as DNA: TGTGCCACCAGCAGAGGGAGACAGGGGGCATCTGGAAACACCATATATTTT.

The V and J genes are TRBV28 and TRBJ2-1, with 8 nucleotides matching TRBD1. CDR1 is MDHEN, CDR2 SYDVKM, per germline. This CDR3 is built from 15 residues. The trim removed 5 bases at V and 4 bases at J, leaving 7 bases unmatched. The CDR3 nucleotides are TGTGCCAGCAGTCAACCGAGACAGGGGTACAATGAGCAGTTCTTC. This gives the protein CASSQPRQGYNEQFF.

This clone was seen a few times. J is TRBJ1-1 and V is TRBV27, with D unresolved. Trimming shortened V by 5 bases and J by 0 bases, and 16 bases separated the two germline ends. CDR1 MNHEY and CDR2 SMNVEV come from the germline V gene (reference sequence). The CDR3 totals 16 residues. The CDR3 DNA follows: TGTGCCAGCAGTCAGGCCTCCGGGAGAATGAACACTGAAGCTTTCTTT. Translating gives CASSQASGRMNTEAFF.

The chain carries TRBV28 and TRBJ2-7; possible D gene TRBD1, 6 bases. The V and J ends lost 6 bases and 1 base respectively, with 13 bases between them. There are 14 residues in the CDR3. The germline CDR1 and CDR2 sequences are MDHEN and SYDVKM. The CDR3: CASRRLQGSYEQYF. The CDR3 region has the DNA TGTGCCAGCAGAAGACTACAGGGATCCTACGAGCAGTACTTC.

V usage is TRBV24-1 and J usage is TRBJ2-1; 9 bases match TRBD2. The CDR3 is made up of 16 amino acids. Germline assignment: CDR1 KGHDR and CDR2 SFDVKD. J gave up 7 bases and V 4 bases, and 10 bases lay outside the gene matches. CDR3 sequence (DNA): TGTGCCACCAGTGAATCACTAGCGGGCGTTGGGAATGAGCAGTTCTTC. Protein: CATSESLAGVGNEQFF.